This T cell receptor (beta chain) was found in a study of cytomegalovirus exposure and HLA in healthy donors. On this clone itself: The antigen is not known.

With 60 Vbeta and 13 Jbeta primers, the PCR was carried out. TCRdb keeps only in-frame clones here, not all; method: immunoSEQ multiplex PCR. The table shows 100,000 to 150,000 clones, with around 80% occurring only once. Study observations and caveats: TCR beta sequences numbering roughly 18,000 were associated with HLA alleles at 0.05 false discovery rate in a later analysis.

The CDR3 is made up of 14 amino acids. The germline V gene has CDR1 SGHNT and CDR2 YYREEE (reference sequence). Germline trimming cut 2 bases from V and 9 bases from J; bases unmatched to any gene: 9. Despite likely unrecorded immune exposures, the donors were nominally healthy at the time of sampling. Source material: PBMCs. This receptor was obtained from a boy younger than 10 in good health and CMV-seronegative. This chain connects TRBV5-4 to TRBJ2-5, with TRBD2 matching 8 bases. In DNA form, the CDR3 reads TGTGCCAGCAGCTTACGGGGGGGCCTGGAGGCCCAGTACTTC. Its translation is CASSLRGGLEAQYF.